A single sample is the source of the 7 T cell receptor beta chains below, sequenced in a study of post-analysis software for immune sequencing data. General study results and limits: The five TRBV segments detected at higher frequency in patients than in controls included TRBV5-6, TRBV5-1 and TRBV20-1.

Tagging with unique molecular identifiers was a feature of the TCR beta cDNA libraries. A single record per CDR3 protein comes from TCRdb applying MiXCR to the PCR reads. The table has some 370,000 distinct CDR3 sequences, roughly 38% seen once. The antigens these receptors bind are not known. The source material was blood. The receptors derive from a girl aged 5-17 years with multiple sclerosis.

Ten or more counts support this clonotype. This chain connects TRBV29-1 to TRBJ2-7, with D unclear. The CDR3 is made up of 12 amino acids. The V end was cut by 4 bases, the J end by 7 bases, with 14 bases between. The germline V gene has CDR1 SQVTM and CDR2 ANQGSEA. CDR3 loop: CSVVLQRVEQYF. The CDR3 nucleotides read TGCAGCGTTGTGTTACAGCGCGTGGAGCAGTACTTC.

This clonotype was counted a few times. This rearrangement joins TRBV9 to TRBJ1-2; D is unclear. There are 15 residues in the CDR3. The V and J ends lost 4 bases and 5 bases respectively, with 18 bases between them. Germline assignment: CDR1 SGDLS and CDR2 YYNGEE. This chain's CDR3 is CASSPRTSDAYGYTF. The DNA for the CDR3 is TGTGCCAGCAGCCCTCGGACTTCCGATGCATATGGCTACACCTTC.

This clonotype was recorded at least ten times. J is TRBJ2-3 and V is TRBV14; possible D gene TRBD2, 6 bases. The germline gives CDR1 SGHDN, CDR2 FVKESK. V lost 0 bases and J lost 0, with 13 bases in between. The CDR3 is 17 amino acids. CDR3 in amino acids: CASSQDQRAASTDTQYF. The CDR3 DNA is TGTGCCAGCAGCCAAGATCAGCGGGCCGCTAGCACAGATACGCAGTATTTT.

With regard to this clonotype: This could be a read error, since a much larger clone is one nucleotide away. The conserved phenylalanine or tryptophan is not found at the CDR3 terminus, so this likely reflects a read error. The V and J genes are TRBV5-5 and TRBJ2-3; D gene uncertain. The CDR3 is made up of 12 amino acids. The germline gives CDR1 SGHKS, CDR2 YYEKEE (reference sequence). V was clipped by 2 bases and J by 6 bases, with 7 bases between them. CDR3 nucleotide sequence: TGTGCCAGCAGCTTAGAAGCGGATACGCAGTATTTG. Translated: CASSLEADTQYL.

The chain carries TRBV2 and TRBJ2-7; 13 nucleotides align to TRBD2. CDR3 length: 16 residues. CDR1 and CDR2 from the germline V gene are SNHLY and FYNNEI. Losses at the gene ends were 4 bases for V and 4 bases for J; bases not matched to a gene: 7. This CDR3 is CASSAPRLAGGYEQYF. The CDR3 DNA reads as TGTGCCAGCAGTGCCCCCCGACTAGCGGGGGGATACGAGCAGTACTTC.

The table lists this clonotype with a few counts. V gene TRBV7-8 combines with J gene TRBJ1-2; possibly TRBD1 for D (5 bases). The CDR3 is made up of 13 amino acids. CDR1 and CDR2 (germline): SGHVS, FQNEAQ. With 2 bases removed from V and 4 bases from J, the gap between germline ends came to 8 bases. The CDR3 loop is CASSLQGAYGYTF. CDR3 sequence (DNA): TGTGCCAGCAGCTTACAGGGCGCCTATGGCTACACCTTC.

This chain joins TRBV5-1 and TRBJ2-1; no clear D gene. CDR1 is SGHRS, CDR2 YFSETQ, per germline. Trimming stripped 0 bases from V and 3 bases from J, with 16 bases between. The CDR3 loop spans 17 amino acids. In DNA, the CDR3 is TGCGCCAGCAGCTTGGATCTGGGTTCCAACTACTACAATGAGCAGTTCTTC. Amino acid sequence: CASSLDLGSNYYNEQFF.